This T cell receptor beta chain was retrieved from a study of cytomegalovirus exposure and HLA in healthy donors. Study results and caveats: Immune exposure information comprised only CMV serostatus.

Remarks on this clone: Its antigen is currently unknown. One junction end disagrees with the germline gene, perhaps due to a read error.

13 Jbeta primers and 60 Vbeta primers were used for the PCR. The assay was immunoSEQ multiplex PCR, and TCRdb's table has in-frame clones only and misses some. The sample holds some 180,000 clones, more than 60% seen once. The CDR3 runs 13 residues. CDR1 is SGHTA and CDR2 is FQGTGA in the germline V gene. The specimen sequenced was PBMCs. This clonotype was sampled from a man aged 18 to 29 in good health and CMV-seronegative. V gene TRBV7-3 combines with J gene TRBJ2-1, with a possible D match to TRBD1 (5 bases). In nucleotides, the CDR3 is TGTTCCAGCAGCTCGACAGCATACAATGAGCAGTTCTTC. Encoded protein: CSSSSTAYNEQFF.